The text below deals with one TCR beta chain. Its antigen is unknown. The germline CDR1 and CDR2 sequences are LGHNA and YNFKEQ. The length of the CDR3 is 15 residues. The V and J ends lost 3 bases and 2 bases, in that order; junction bases with no gene match: 7. This sample stems from a study of cytomegalovirus exposure and HLA in healthy donors. This PCR relied on a set of 60 Vbeta primers and 13 Jbeta primers. TCRdb's copy holds only in-frame clones and misses some; the assay was immunoSEQ multiplex PCR. Of roughly 100,000 clones in the sample, more than 60% were seen once. Study-wide results and limits: As a later analysis showed, several of the most significant clusters appeared to be linked to common viral pathogens.

The sequenced sample was PBMCs. This receptor was identified in a woman aged 35 to 49 in good health and CMV-seropositive. The gene calls are TRBV4-2 and TRBJ2-7; 7 bases align to TRBD1. The CDR3 DNA is TGTGCCAGCAGCCACCTTGGACAGGCGACCTACGAGCAGTACTTC. Encoded protein: CASSHLGQATYEQYF.